One sample yielded the 7 T cell receptor beta chains listed below, sequenced in a study of T cells in Graves' hyperthyroidism and ophthalmopathy. Researchers took RNA transcripts and amplified the TCR beta CDR3 regions from them. Primed by the HTBI set, a first-round RT-PCR was run on the TCR CDR3. Each CDR3 protein is one row after TCRdb ran MiXCR on the multiplex PCR reads. Here the sample spans fewer than 650,000 distinct CDR3 sequences, 14% being singletons. Sequences were obtained from blood. The receptor set was obtained from a woman in her thirties or forties with Graves' hyperthyroidism.

This clonotype was seen a few times. CDR3 region: CASSPFKNAVYNEQFF. CDR3 nucleotide sequence: TGTGCCAGCAGCCCTTTTAAAAACGCCGTTTACAATGAGCAGTTCTTC. The V and J genes are TRBV14 and TRBJ2-1; D not certain. This CDR3 has 16 residues. Per the germline V gene, CDR1 is SGHDN and CDR2 is FVKESK. Between the trimmed V and J ends, which lost 4 bases and 4 bases, there was a span of 17 bases.

Turning to this clonotype: This may be a read error: a much more frequent sequence differs by one nucleotide. The chain is built from TRBV28 and TRBJ2-1; D not resolved. This CDR3 comprises 16 residues. Germline CDR1 is MDHEN and CDR2 is SYDVKM. The chain's CDR3 is CVSSTLEELSYNEQFF. CDR3 bases: TGTGTCAGCAGCACTCTAGAGGAACTCTCCTACAATGAGCAGTTCTTC. Looking up the rest from reference TRBV28 and TRBJ2-1 gives the full variable domain: DVKVTQSSRYLVKRTGEKVFLECVQDMDHENMFWYRQDPGLGLRLIYFSYDVKMKEKGDIPEGYSVSREKKERFSLILESASTNQTSMYLCVSSTLEELSYNEQFFGPGTRLTVL.

Ten or more counts support this clonotype. The CDR3 protein is CSARELAEAYEQYF. CDR3 sequence (DNA): TGCAGTGCTAGAGAACTTGCGGAGGCCTACGAGCAGTACTTC. J is TRBJ2-7 and V is TRBV20-1; maybe TRBD2 (5 bases). Germline CDR1 reads DFQATT; CDR2 reads SNEGSKA (reference sequence). V lost 0 bases and J lost 2, with 11 bases in between. The CDR3 loop spans 14 amino acids.

This clonotype was seen many times. CDR3 sequence (DNA): TGTGCCAGCAGTGAATGGTATGAGCAGTTCTTC. This codes for CASSEWYEQFF. The chain is built from TRBV2 and TRBJ2-1; D unresolved. The CDR3 is made up of 11 amino acids. Trimming removed 2 bases from V and 8 bases from J, with 4 bases in between. Germline CDR1 reads SNHLY; CDR2 reads FYNNEI.

CDR3 in amino acids: CASSYGPIQETQYF. CDR3 sequence (DNA): TGTGCCAGCAGTTACGGACCGATACAAGAGACCCAGTACTTC. The rearrangement links TRBV6-5 to TRBJ2-5, with D uncertain. Trimming removed 2 bases from V and 2 bases from J, with 9 bases in between. The CDR3 runs 14 residues. Germline V lookup: CDR1 MNHEY, CDR2 SVGAGI.

This clonotype showed up just a few times. The V and J genes are TRBV6-1 and TRBJ2-4; 12 positions agree with TRBD1. The V and J ends lost 6 bases and 6 bases, in that order; junction bases with no gene match: 0. The CDR3 covers 13 residues. CDR1 and CDR2 from the germline V gene are MNHNS and SASEGT. The CDR3, as DNA: TGTGCCAGCAGGGGACAGGGGGCAAACATTCAGTACTTC. Protein sequence: CASRGQGANIQYF.

V and J are TRBV20-1 and TRBJ2-7, with unresolved D. The CDR3 has 15 amino acids. The germline gives CDR1 DFQATT, CDR2 SNEGSKA (reference sequence). Trimming cost V 0 bases and J 3 bases, with 15 bases left between them. CDR3 bases: TGCAGTGCTAGAGAATCGGCGTCAGGACGCTACGAGCAGTACTTC. Its protein is CSARESASGRYEQYF.